One sample yielded the 18 T cell receptor beta chains listed below, sequenced in a study of cytomegalovirus exposure and HLA in healthy donors. PCR amplification relied on 60 Vbeta primers (plus 13 Jbeta primers). The data were produced by immunoSEQ multiplex PCR, yet TCRdb's version contains in-frame clones alone and is incomplete. The sample consists of around 130,000 clones, about three quarters of them appearing once. Material: PBMCs. Receptors were obtained from a man aged 35 to 55 in good health and CMV-seropositive.

This chain uses TRBV7-9 with TRBJ1-3; no reliable D call. Trimming removed 4 bases at V and 1 base at J, with 11 bases between. This CDR3 region has 15 residues. The germline gives CDR1 SEHNR, CDR2 FQNEAQ (reference sequence). The CDR3 DNA sequence: TGTGCCAGCAGCTCCTACTCCGGGTCTGGAAACACCATATATTTT. This gives the protein CASSSYSGSGNTIYF.

Comments on this clone: Its ends do not fully match the called genes, so a read error is possible. V gene TRBV10-2 combines with J gene TRBJ1-1; D call uncertain. The CDR3 spans 14 residues. Per germline, CDR1 WSHSY and CDR2 SAAADI. This CDR3 reads CASTQALNREVYLF. CDR3 sequence (DNA): TGCGCCAGCACTCAGGCCTTAAACCGGGAGGTTTATCTCTTT.

V is TRBV5-1 and J is TRBJ1-1; 7 bases match TRBD1. In germline, CDR1 is SGHRS, CDR2 YFSETQ. The V and J ends lost 4 bases and 6 bases, in that order; junction bases with no gene match: 12. This CDR3 is built from 15 residues. CDR3 sequence reads: CASSAVGQSPSEAFF. The CDR3 DNA follows: TGCGCCAGCAGCGCTGTGGGACAGTCGCCTTCTGAAGCTTTCTTT. Complete variable domain (other parts from reference TRBV5-1 and TRBJ1-1): KAGVTQTPRYLIKTRGQQVTLSCSPISGHRSVSWYQQTPGQGLQFLFEYFSETQRNKGNFPGRFSGRQFSNSRSEMNVSTLELGDSALYLCASSAVGQSPSEAFFGQGTRLTVV.

In this sample, this clone turned up a few times. This rearrangement joins TRBV6-5 to TRBJ2-2; D is perhaps TRBD2 (7 bases). The V end was cut by 5 bases, the J end by 4 bases, with 11 bases between. CDR1 and CDR2 from the germline V gene are MNHEY and SVGAGI. The CDR3 is made up of 14 amino acids. The CDR3, as DNA: TGTGCCAGCAGTCTAGGGGGGGGCACCGGGGAGCTGTTTTTT. Residues: CASSLGGGTGELFF.

The gene calls are TRBV5-5 and TRBJ2-7; 8 positions agree with TRBD1. This CDR3 spans 15 amino acids. Germline V CDR1 and CDR2: SGHKS, YYEKEE (reference sequence). V dropped 4 bases and J dropped 0; count of bases not matched to a gene: 6. This CDR3 is CASSPDRGGSYEQYF. In nucleotides, the CDR3 is TGTGCCAGCAGCCCTGACAGGGGAGGCTCCTACGAGCAGTACTTC.

This chain uses TRBV4-1 with TRBJ1-5, with D perhaps TRBD1 (5 bases). The V end lost 0 bases, the J end lost 0 bases, and 9 bases lay between the germline ends. Looked up from germline, CDR1 is MGHRA and CDR2 is YSYEKL. CDR3 size: 16 residues. CDR3 in amino acids: CASSQDDSHSNQPQHF. The CDR3 DNA is TGCGCCAGCAGCCAAGATGACAGCCATAGCAATCAGCCCCAGCATTTT.

The table lists this clone with a few counts. V and J are TRBV5-1 and TRBJ2-5; D perhaps matches TRBD2 (6 bases). V was shortened by 0 bases and J by 2 bases, with 11 bases between the two germline ends. CDR3 length equals 15 residues. Germline assignment: CDR1 SGHRS and CDR2 YFSETQ. The CDR3 loop is CASSLAGGAQETQYF. The CDR3 DNA reads TGCGCCAGCAGCTTGGCAGGAGGGGCGCAAGAGACCCAGTACTTC.

This chain joins TRBV5-1 and TRBJ2-3; D possibly corresponds to TRBD1 (5 bases). Germline CDR1 SGHRS, CDR2 YFSETQ. The CDR3 covers 14 residues. Between the trimmed V and J ends, which lost 4 bases and 0 bases, there was a span of 9 bases. The CDR3 loop is CASSLGQSTDTQYF. CDR3 DNA: TGCGCCAGCAGCCTGGGGCAGAGCACAGATACGCAGTATTTT.

This clone was detected only once. The V gene is TRBV5-1, the J gene TRBJ2-7; TRBD2 matches at 7 bases. The CDR3 contains 15 residues. Germline assignment: CDR1 SGHRS and CDR2 YFSETQ. With 7 bases clipped from V and 4 bases from J, the junction kept 14 bases outside the gene matches. Written as DNA, the CDR3 is TGCGCCAGCCGCCCGGCTAGCGGAACAGAATACGAGCAGTACTTC. Amino acids: CASRPASGTEYEQYF.

The chain recombines TRBV27 with TRBJ2-4; possibly TRBD2 for D (5 bases). This CDR3 is 13 amino acids long. The V gene's germline CDR1 is MNHEY and CDR2 SMNVEV (reference sequence). V lost 6 bases to trimming and J lost 6 bases, with 12 bases between them. The CDR3, as DNA: TGTGCCAGCAGCGGAGGAACCCCAAACATTCAGTACTTC. Encoded protein: CASSGGTPNIQYF.

The V call is TRBV6-5, the J call TRBJ2-5; 7 bases agree with TRBD1. This CDR3 has 13 amino acids. V trimming: 6 bases; J trimming: 5 bases; junction bases outside the gene matches: 6. CDR1 is MNHEY and CDR2 is SVGAGI in the germline V gene. CDR3 coding DNA: TGTGCCAGCAGAACGGACAGGCGTGAGACCCAGTACTTC. The encoded protein is CASRTDRRETQYF.

CDR3 nucleotides: TGTGCCAGCAGCGTAGGAGGGACAGCTTCCTACGAGCAGTACTTC. It specifies CASSVGGTASYEQYF. The V gene is TRBV9, the J gene TRBJ2-7, with 7 bases fitting TRBD1. Per germline, CDR1 SGDLS and CDR2 YYNGEE. CDR3 length equals 15 residues. V dropped 0 bases and J dropped 1; count of bases not matched to a gene: 4. The variable domain in full, with the rest retrieved from reference TRBV9 and TRBJ2-7, is DSGVTQTPKHLITATGQRVTLRCSPRSGDLSVYWYQQSLDQGLQFLIQYYNGEERAKGNILERFSAQQFPDLHSELNLSSLELGDSALYFCASSVGGTASYEQYFGPGTRLTVT.

V gene TRBV19 combines with J gene TRBJ2-2, with TRBD2 as a possible D gene (6 bases). Germline V gene lookup returns CDR1 LNHDA and CDR2 SQIVND (reference sequence). V gave up 6 bases and J gave up 3 bases, with 14 bases separating them. The CDR3 sequence is 15 residues long. CDR3 protein: CASRNLGGDTGELFF. CDR3 coding DNA: TGTGCCAGTAGGAATTTGGGGGGAGACACCGGGGAGCTGTTTTTT. Filled out from reference TRBV19 and TRBJ2-2, the complete variable domain reads DGGITQSPKYLFRKEGQNVTLSCEQNLNHDAMYWYRQDPGQGLRLIYYSQIVNDFQKGDIAEGYSVSREKKESFPLTVTSAQKNPTAFYLCASRNLGGDTGELFFGEGSRLTVL.

V and J are TRBV2 and TRBJ2-2; 7 nucleotides line up with TRBD1. This CDR3 spans 15 amino acids. Germline V gives CDR1 SNHLY, CDR2 FYNNEI. V shed 6 bases and J 1 base; nucleotides not matched to a gene: 5. Here the CDR3 DNA reads TGTGCCAGCAGGACAGGGAATCGGAACACCGGGGAGCTGTTTTTT. It yields the protein CASRTGNRNTGELFF. The full variable domain, rest sourced from reference TRBV2 and TRBJ2-2, is EPEVTQTPSHQVTQMGQEVILRCVPISNHLYFYWYRQILGQKVEFLVSFYNNEISEKSEIFDDQFSVERPDGSNFTLKIRSTKLEDSAMYFCASRTGNRNTGELFFGEGSRLTVL.

This clone was seen a few times. The chain links TRBV27 to TRBJ2-7, with D tentatively TRBD2 (5 bases). There are 13 residues in the CDR3. Germline CDR1 reads MNHEY; CDR2 reads SMNVEV (reference sequence). V dropped 4 bases and J dropped 1 base, with 8 bases sitting between them. CDR3 in DNA: TGTGCCAGCAGTTCGGGAAATTCCTACGAGCAGTACTTC. Protein: CASSSGNSYEQYF.

The V gene is TRBV27, the J gene TRBJ1-2; perhaps TRBD1 as D (6 bases). The CDR3 sequence is 15 residues long. V lost 4 bases and J lost 0, with 12 bases in between. Germline V gives CDR1 MNHEY, CDR2 SMNVEV (reference sequence). The CDR3 loop reads CASSSRQVANYGYTF. DNA for the CDR3: TGTGCCAGCAGTTCCCGACAGGTAGCTAACTATGGCTACACCTTC.

V and J are TRBV27 and TRBJ2-1; 14 bases agree with TRBD2. Unmatched junction bases numbered 4, after V lost 5 bases and J lost 7 bases. Germline assignment: CDR1 MNHEY and CDR2 SMNVEV (reference sequence). The CDR3 length is 15 residues. The CDR3 coding sequence is TGTGCCAGCAGTCAGGGACTAGCGGGAGCTAATGAGCAGTTCTTC. Residues: CASSQGLAGANEQFF.

The J gene is TRBJ1-6, the V gene TRBV27; D remains unclear. Germline V gene lookup returns CDR1 MNHEY and CDR2 SMNVEV (reference sequence). The CDR3 totals 16 residues. V shed 1 base and J shed 5 bases, with 12 bases lying between them. CDR3 DNA: TGTGCCAGCAGTTTATTGGGAGGCATCCATAATTCACCCCTCCACTTT. Its translation is CASSLLGGIHNSPLHF.